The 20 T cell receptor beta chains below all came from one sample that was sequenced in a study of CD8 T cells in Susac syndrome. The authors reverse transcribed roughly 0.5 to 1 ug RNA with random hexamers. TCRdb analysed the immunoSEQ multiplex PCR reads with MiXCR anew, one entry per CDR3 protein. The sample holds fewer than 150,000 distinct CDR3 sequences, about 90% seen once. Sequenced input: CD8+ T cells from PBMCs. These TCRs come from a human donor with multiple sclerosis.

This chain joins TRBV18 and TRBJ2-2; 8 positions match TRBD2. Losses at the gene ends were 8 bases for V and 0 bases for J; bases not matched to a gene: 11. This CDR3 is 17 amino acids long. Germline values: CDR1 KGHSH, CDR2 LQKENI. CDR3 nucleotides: TGTGCCAGCCGATCTTTCGGACTAGCTTCGAACACCGGGGAGCTGTTTTTT. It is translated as CASRSFGLASNTGELFF.

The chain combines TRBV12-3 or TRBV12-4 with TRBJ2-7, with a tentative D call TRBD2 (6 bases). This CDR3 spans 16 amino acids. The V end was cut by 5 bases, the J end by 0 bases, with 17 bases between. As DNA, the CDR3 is TGTGCCAGCAGTACTCCCCCTCAGACTAGCTCCTACGAGCAGTACTTC. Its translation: CASSTPPQTSSYEQYF.

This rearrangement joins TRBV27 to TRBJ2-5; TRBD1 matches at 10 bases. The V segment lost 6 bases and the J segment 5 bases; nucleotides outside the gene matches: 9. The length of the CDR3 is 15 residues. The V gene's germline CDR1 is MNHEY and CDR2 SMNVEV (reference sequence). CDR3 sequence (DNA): TGTGCCAGCAGGTCCGGGACAGGGGCTTTGGAGACCCAGTACTTC. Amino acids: CASRSGTGALETQYF.

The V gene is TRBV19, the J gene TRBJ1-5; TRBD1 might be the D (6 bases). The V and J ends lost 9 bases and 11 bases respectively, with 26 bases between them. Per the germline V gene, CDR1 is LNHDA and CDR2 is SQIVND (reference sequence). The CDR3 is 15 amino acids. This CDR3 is CASMGADSFMFAQHF. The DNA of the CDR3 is TGTGCCAGCATGGGGGCGGACAGTTTCATGTTCGCCCAGCATTTT.

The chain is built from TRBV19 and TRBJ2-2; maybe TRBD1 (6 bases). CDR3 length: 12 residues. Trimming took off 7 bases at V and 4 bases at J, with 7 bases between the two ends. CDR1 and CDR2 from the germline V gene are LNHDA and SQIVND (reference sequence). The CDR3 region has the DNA TGTGCCAGTACAGGGGCCACCGGGGAGCTGTTTTTT. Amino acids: CASTGATGELFF.

The DNA of the CDR3 is TGTGCCAGCAGCGTATCAGGAGATACGCAGTATTTT. It codes for CASSVSGDTQYF. V is TRBV9 and J is TRBJ2-3; D uncertain. There are 12 residues in the CDR3. V lost 1 base and J 5 bases, leaving 5 bases between the germline ends. From germline, CDR1 is SGDLS and CDR2 YYNGEE.

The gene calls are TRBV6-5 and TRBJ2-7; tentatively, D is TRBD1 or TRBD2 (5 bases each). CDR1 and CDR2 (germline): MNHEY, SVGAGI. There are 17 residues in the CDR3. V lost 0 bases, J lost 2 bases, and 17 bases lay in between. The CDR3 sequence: CASSYSLGLGATYEQYF. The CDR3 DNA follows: TGTGCCAGCAGTTACTCCTTAGGGCTCGGGGCAACCTACGAGCAGTACTTC.

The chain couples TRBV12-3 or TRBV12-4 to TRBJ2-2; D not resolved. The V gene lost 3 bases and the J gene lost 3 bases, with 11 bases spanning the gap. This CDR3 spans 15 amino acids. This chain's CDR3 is CASSLPPLYTGELFF. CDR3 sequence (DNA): TGTGCCAGCAGTTTGCCACCCTTATACACCGGGGAGCTGTTTTTT.

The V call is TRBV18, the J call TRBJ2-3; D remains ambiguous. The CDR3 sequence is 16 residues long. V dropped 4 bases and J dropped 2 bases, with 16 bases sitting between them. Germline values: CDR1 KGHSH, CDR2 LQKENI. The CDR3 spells CASSLPRGLFTDTQYF. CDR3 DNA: TGTGCCAGCTCACTTCCCCGTGGGCTTTTCACAGATACGCAGTATTTT.

The CDR3 sequence is CASSSANQGDEQFF. In nucleotides, the CDR3 is TGTGCCAGCAGCTCCGCAAATCAGGGGGATGAGCAGTTCTTC. The chain uses TRBV5-4 and TRBJ2-1, with 7 bases aligning to TRBD1. The CDR3 extends over 14 amino acids. CDR1 is SGHNT and CDR2 is YYREEE in the germline V gene (reference sequence). With 3 bases clipped from V and 8 bases from J, the junction kept 8 bases outside the gene matches.

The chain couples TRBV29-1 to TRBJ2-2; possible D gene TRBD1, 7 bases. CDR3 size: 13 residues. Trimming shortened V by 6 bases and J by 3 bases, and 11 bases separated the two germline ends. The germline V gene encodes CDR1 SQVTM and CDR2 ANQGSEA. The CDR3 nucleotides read TGCAGCGTGGAGGGACAGTACACCGGGGAGCTGTTTTTT. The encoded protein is CSVEGQYTGELFF.

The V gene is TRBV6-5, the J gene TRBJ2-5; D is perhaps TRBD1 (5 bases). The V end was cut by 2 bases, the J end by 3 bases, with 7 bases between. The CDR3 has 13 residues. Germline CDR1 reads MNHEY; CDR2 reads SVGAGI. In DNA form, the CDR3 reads TGTGCCAGCAGTTACGGGGCGGAAGAGACCCAGTACTTC. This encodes CASSYGAEETQYF.

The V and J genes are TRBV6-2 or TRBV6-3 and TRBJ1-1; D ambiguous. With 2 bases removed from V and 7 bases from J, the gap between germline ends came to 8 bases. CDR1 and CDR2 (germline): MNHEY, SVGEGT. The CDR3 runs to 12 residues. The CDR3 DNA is TGTGCCAGCAGTTACACGCCGTATGAAGCTTTCTTT. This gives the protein CASSYTPYEAFF.

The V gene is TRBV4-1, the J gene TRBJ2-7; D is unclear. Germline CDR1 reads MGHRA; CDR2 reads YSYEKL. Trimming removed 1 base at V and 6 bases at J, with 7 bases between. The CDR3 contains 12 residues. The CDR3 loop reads CASSQGRGEQYF. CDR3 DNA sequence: TGCGCCAGCAGCCAAGGGCGTGGCGAGCAGTACTTC.

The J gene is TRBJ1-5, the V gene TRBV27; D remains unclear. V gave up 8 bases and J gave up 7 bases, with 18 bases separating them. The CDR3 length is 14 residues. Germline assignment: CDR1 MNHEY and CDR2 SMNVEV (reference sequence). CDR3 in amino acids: CASRARNIGQPQHF. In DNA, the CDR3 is TGTGCCAGCCGTGCCAGAAACATAGGACAGCCCCAGCATTTT.

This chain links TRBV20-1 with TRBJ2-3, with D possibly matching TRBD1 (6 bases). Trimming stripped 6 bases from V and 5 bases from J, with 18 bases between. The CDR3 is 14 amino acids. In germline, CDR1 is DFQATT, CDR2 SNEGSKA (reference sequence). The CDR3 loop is CSAKEQGRGDTQYF. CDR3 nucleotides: TGCAGTGCCAAGGAGCAGGGGAGAGGAGATACGCAGTATTTT.

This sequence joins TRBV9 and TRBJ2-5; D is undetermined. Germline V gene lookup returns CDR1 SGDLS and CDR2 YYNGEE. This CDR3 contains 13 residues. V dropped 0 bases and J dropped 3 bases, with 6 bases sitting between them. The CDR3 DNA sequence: TGTGCCAGCAGCGTAGTAGCAGAAGAGACCCAGTACTTC. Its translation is CASSVVAEETQYF.

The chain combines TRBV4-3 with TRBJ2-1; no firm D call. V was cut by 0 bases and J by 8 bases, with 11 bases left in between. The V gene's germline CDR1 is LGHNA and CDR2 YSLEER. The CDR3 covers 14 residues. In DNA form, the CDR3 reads TGCGCCAGCAGCCAAGAAACCCTCGGCGATGAGCAGTTCTTC. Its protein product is CASSQETLGDEQFF.

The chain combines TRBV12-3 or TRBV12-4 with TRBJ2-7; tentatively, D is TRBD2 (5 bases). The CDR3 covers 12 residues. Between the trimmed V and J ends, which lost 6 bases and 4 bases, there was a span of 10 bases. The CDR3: CASSPEGYEQYF. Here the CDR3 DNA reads TGTGCCAGCAGCCCCGAGGGATACGAGCAGTACTTC.

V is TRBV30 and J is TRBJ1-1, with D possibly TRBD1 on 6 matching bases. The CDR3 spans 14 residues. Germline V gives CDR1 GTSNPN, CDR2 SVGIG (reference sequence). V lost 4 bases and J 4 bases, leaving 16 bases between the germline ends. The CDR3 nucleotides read TGTGCCTGGAACTGGGGGGGCCGGGCCACTGAAGCTTTCTTT. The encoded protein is CAWNWGGRATEAFF.